The 30 T cell receptor beta chains below were found in one sample sequenced in a study of glioma-infiltrating T cells after dendritic cell vaccination. Produced via immunoSEQ multiplex PCR; TCRdb's table is partial and in-frame only. The table includes 65,000 to 80,000 clones, about 76% detected once. The sequences come from blood, collected before dendritic cell vaccination. The receptor set was obtained from a human donor with glioblastoma.

The chain carries TRBV5-1 and TRBJ1-6; TRBD1 matches at 7 bases. CDR3 size: 15 residues. In germline, CDR1 is SGHRS, CDR2 YFSETQ. V trimming: 0 bases; J trimming: 7 bases; junction bases outside the gene matches: 4. The CDR3 DNA reads as TGCGCCAGCAGCTTGGGGGCAGGGGGGAATTCACCCCTCCACTTT. Amino acid sequence: CASSLGAGGNSPLHF.

The chain employs TRBV14 and TRBJ1-6, with unresolved D. The CDR3 runs 13 residues. Germline assignment: CDR1 SGHDN and CDR2 FVKESK. V lost 0 bases and J 9 bases, leaving 6 bases between the germline ends. The CDR3 sequence is CASSQEFRSPLHF. Here the CDR3 DNA reads TGTGCCAGCAGCCAAGAATTCCGTTCACCCCTCCACTTT.

This clone was recorded many times. The chain is built from TRBV6-4 and TRBJ2-1; TRBD1 matches 9 bases. The ends lost 0 bases at V and 3 bases at J; junction bases unmatched: 0. CDR1 MRHNA and CDR2 SNTAGT come from the germline V gene. This CDR3 is 15 amino acids long. The CDR3 sequence: CASSDSTGGYNEQFF. The CDR3 DNA reads as TGTGCCAGCAGTGACTCGACAGGGGGCTACAATGAGCAGTTCTTC.

This chain links TRBV29-1 with TRBJ1-2, with 10 bases identical to TRBD1. Germline-derived CDR1 and CDR2 are SQVTM and ANQGSEA. This CDR3 spans 15 amino acids. J was trimmed by 6 bases and V by 3 bases; bases with no gene match: 10. The CDR3 spells CSVDRVGGQGNGYTF. The CDR3 DNA follows: TGCAGCGTTGATCGTGTCGGGGGACAGGGGAATGGCTACACCTTC. Supplemented by reference TRBV29-1 and TRBJ1-2, the full variable domain reads SAVISQKPSRDICQRGTSLTIQCQVDSQVTMMFWYRQQPGQSLTLIATANQGSEATYESGFVIDKFPISRPNLTFSTLTVSNMSPEDSSIYLCSVDRVGGQGNGYTFGSGTRLTVV.

This clone is judged medium-sized. The chain links TRBV2 to TRBJ1-1; D is unclear. Germline CDR1 and CDR2: SNHLY and FYNNEI. Trimming removed 6 bases from V and 0 bases from J, with 8 bases in between. The CDR3 contains 13 residues. The CDR3 DNA reads as TGTGCCAGCAGGAACATGTTGAACACTGAAGCTTTCTTT. This encodes CASRNMLNTEAFF.

The chain links TRBV11-2 to TRBJ1-4, with TRBD1 matching over 7 bases. Trimming at V came to 1 base and at J to 5 bases, leaving 4 bases not matched to a gene. CDR1 is SGHAT, CDR2 FQNNGV, per germline. CDR3 length equals 15 residues. The CDR3 region has the DNA TGTGCCAGCAGCTTAGTAGGGGGCCGAAATGAAAAACTGTTTTTT. Its translation: CASSLVGGRNEKLFF.

The chain combines TRBV7-6 with TRBJ2-6; D might be TRBD1 (5 bases). CDR3 length: 19 residues. CDR1 is SGHVS and CDR2 is FNYEAQ in the germline V gene. Trimming removed 5 bases from V and 5 bases from J, with 25 bases in between. The DNA of the CDR3 is TGTGCCAGCAGCGGACAAAATGAATCTCACCAAAGTCGGGCCAACGTCCTGACTTTC. It translates to CASSGQNESHQSRANVLTF.

This clone was seen just once. The V call is TRBV5-1, the J call TRBJ2-7, with D unresolved. Germline values: CDR1 SGHRS, CDR2 YFSETQ. With 0 bases removed from V and 5 bases from J, the gap between germline ends came to 12 bases. This CDR3 contains 14 residues. CDR3 DNA: TGCGCCAGCAGCTTGGTGGCAGGCGAGCACGAGCAGTACTTC. It yields the protein CASSLVAGEHEQYF.

This clone occurred a few times. The rearrangement uses TRBV18 and TRBJ2-1; D may be TRBD2 (5 bases). The V end lost 3 bases, the J end lost 9 bases, and 9 bases lay between the germline ends. The length of the CDR3 is 12 residues. CDR1 and CDR2 from the germline V gene are KGHSH and LQKENI. DNA of the CDR3: TGTGCCAGCTCACCTACTAGTAGTGAGCAGTTCTTC. Translating gives CASSPTSSEQFF. The variable domain in full, completed from reference TRBV18 and TRBJ2-1, reads NAGVMQNPRHLVRRRGQEARLRCSPMKGHSHVYWYRQLPEEGLKFMVYLQKENIIDESGMPKERFSAEFPKEGPSILRIQQVVRGDSAAYFCASSPTSSEQFFGPGTRLTVL.

This chain uses TRBV18 with TRBJ1-2, with D possibly matching TRBD1 (5 bases). V shed 6 bases and J shed 2 bases, with 13 bases lying between them. The CDR3 is 14 residues long. The germline CDR1 and CDR2 sequences are KGHSH and LQKENI. The CDR3: CASSAPGINYGYTF. In nucleotides, the CDR3 is TGTGCCAGCTCCGCCCCAGGGATCAACTATGGCTACACCTTC.

The chain has TRBV30 and TRBJ1-2, with TRBD1 matching over 7 bases. The germline CDR1 and CDR2 sequences are GTSNPN and SVGIG (reference sequence). This CDR3 has 14 amino acids. The ends lost 6 bases at V and 4 bases at J; junction bases unmatched: 11. CDR3 coding DNA: TGTGCCTGCGAGTGGCGGTCAGGGGGCTATGGCTACACCTTC. The encoded protein is CACEWRSGGYGYTF.

The V and J genes are TRBV7-2 and TRBJ1-2; TRBD1 aligns across 11 bases. Germline CDR1 reads SGHTA; CDR2 reads FQGNSA. The CDR3 is 14 residues long. V trimming: 5 bases; J trimming: 4 bases; junction bases outside the gene matches: 3. CDR3 DNA: TGTGCCAGCAGCCCGGGACAGGGGGGCTATGGCTACACCTTC. Residues: CASSPGQGGYGYTF.

V is TRBV4-1 and J is TRBJ1-6, with TRBD1 matching 8 bases. Germline V lookup: CDR1 MGHRA, CDR2 YSYEKL. The junction had 11 bases not matched to a gene; V was cut back by 3 bases and J by 7 bases. The CDR3 contains 17 residues. The CDR3 DNA is TGCGCCAGCAGCCAGACCTCGGCGGGACAGGCCAATTCACCCCTCCACTTT. Amino acids: CASSQTSAGQANSPLHF.

The chain has TRBV27 and TRBJ2-1; TRBD2 might be the D (6 bases). The CDR3 length is 18 residues. V lost 0 bases and J 8 bases, leaving 23 bases between the germline ends. The germline V gene has CDR1 MNHEY and CDR2 SMNVEV (reference sequence). CDR3 nucleotide sequence: TGTGCCAGCAGTTTATCGATTTCTAGCGCCATGGTAGAATATGAGCAGTTCTTC. Protein: CASSLSISSAMVEYEQFF.

V usage is TRBV21-1 and J usage is TRBJ1-1; the DNA was not compared with TRBD1, the D call given in the table. TRBV21-1 is a recognized pseudogene. The CDR3 has 12 residues. The CDR3 bases are TGTGCCAGCAGCCAAATGGCAGGCGAACCTTTCTTT. Translating it yields CASSQMAGEPFF.

The V and J genes are TRBV5-6 and TRBJ2-5; maybe TRBD1 (6 bases). The CDR3 has 15 residues. Trimming left V 0 bases short and J 2 bases short, with 11 bases between. Germline V CDR1 and CDR2: SGHDT, YYEEEE. The chain's CDR3 is CASSLGAGDQETQYF. Written as DNA, the CDR3 is TGTGCCAGCAGCTTGGGTGCAGGGGATCAAGAGACCCAGTACTTC.

The chain combines TRBV7-2 with TRBJ1-6; 7 bases are a match to TRBD1. V trimming: 5 bases; J trimming: 7 bases; junction bases outside the gene matches: 2. The CDR3 sequence is 13 residues long. The germline V gene has CDR1 SGHTA and CDR2 FQGNSA. This chain's CDR3 is CASSRDRNSPLHF. The CDR3 DNA reads as TGTGCCAGCAGCAGGGACAGAAATTCACCCCTCCACTTT. The complete variable domain, with remaining parts taken from reference TRBV7-2 and TRBJ1-6, reads GAGVSQSPSNKVTEKGKDVELRCDPISGHTALYWYRQSLGQGLEFLIYFQGNSAPDKSGLPSDRFSAERTGGSVSTLTIQRTQQEDSAVYLCASSRDRNSPLHFGNGTRLTVT.

This clone was seen a handful of times. The rearrangement uses TRBV10-3 and TRBJ2-7; 8 bases are shared with TRBD1. This CDR3 contains 13 residues. The germline gives CDR1 ENHRY, CDR2 SYGVKD. With 10 bases clipped from V and 3 bases from J, the junction kept 8 bases outside the gene matches. CDR3: CATEGGQDYEQYF. The CDR3 coding sequence is TGTGCCACCGAAGGGGGACAGGACTACGAGCAGTACTTC.

The V and J genes are TRBV7-3 and TRBJ2-2; 7 nucleotides match TRBD1. Germline values: CDR1 SGHTA, CDR2 FQGTGA. V trimming: 5 bases; J trimming: 4 bases; junction bases outside the gene matches: 10. The CDR3 sequence is 16 residues long. CDR3 protein: CASSLQGNEGTGELFF. CDR3 DNA sequence: TGTGCCAGCAGCCTACAGGGGAACGAAGGCACCGGGGAGCTGTTTTTT.

In its sample, this clone was seen many times. The chain carries TRBV6-1 and TRBJ1-1; perhaps TRBD1 as D (5 bases). The CDR3 loop spans 14 amino acids. V lost 6 bases and J 2 bases, leaving 13 bases between the germline ends. CDR1 is MNHNS, CDR2 SASEGT, per germline. The DNA for the CDR3 is TGTGCCAGCAGGGGGACTGGTTCTAACACTGAAGCTTTCTTT. The encoded protein is CASRGTGSNTEAFF.

V usage is TRBV6-5 and J usage is TRBJ1-2; 10 bases agree with TRBD1. CDR1 MNHEY and CDR2 SVGAGI come from the germline V gene. This CDR3 has 15 amino acids. J lost 4 bases, V lost 6 bases, and 8 bases had no gene match. CDR3 sequence (DNA): TGTGCCAGCAGGTCCGGGACAGGGGAATTCTATGGCTACACCTTC. Amino acid sequence: CASRSGTGEFYGYTF.

The chain joins TRBV19 to TRBJ1-3; D might be TRBD1 (5 bases). The CDR3 loop spans 14 amino acids. Germline V gives CDR1 LNHDA, CDR2 SQIVND (reference sequence). Trimming took 7 bases from V and 0 from J, leaving 10 bases between them. CDR3 residues: CASNTQDSGNTIYF. CDR3 sequence (DNA): TGTGCCAGTAATACACAGGACTCTGGAAACACCATATATTTT.

The genes are TRBV30 and TRBJ2-5, with 9 positions matching TRBD1. Germline loops: CDR1 GTSNPN, CDR2 SVGIG (reference sequence). Trimming cost V 0 bases and J 5 bases; bases outside gene matches: 7. This CDR3 is built from 15 residues. CDR3 residues: CAWSVNTGGGETQYF. In DNA, the CDR3 is TGTGCCTGGAGTGTAAATACAGGGGGCGGTGAGACCCAGTACTTC. The variable domain in full, completed from reference TRBV30 and TRBJ2-5, reads SQTIHQWPATLVQPVGSPLSLECTVEGTSNPNLYWYRQAAGRGLQLLFYSVGIGQISSEVPQNLSASRPQDRQFILSSKKLLLSDSGFYLCAWSVNTGGGETQYFGPGTRLLVL.

The V call is TRBV6-4, the J call TRBJ2-1; D not resolved. Trimming pared 0 bases from V and 5 bases from J, leaving 8 bases between. Germline-derived CDR1 and CDR2 are MRHNA and SNTAGT. The CDR3 is made up of 14 amino acids. DNA for the CDR3: TGTGCCAGCAGTGACTCGAGCGATCACAATGAGCAGTTCTTC. It is translated as CASSDSSDHNEQFF.

The gene calls are TRBV2 and TRBJ2-7; D unclear. There are 13 residues in the CDR3. V lost 1 base, J lost 1 base, and 5 bases lay in between. Germline V gene lookup returns CDR1 SNHLY and CDR2 FYNNEI. In DNA, the CDR3 is TGTGCCAGCAGTGAAGACTTTTCCTACGAGCAGTACTTC. This translates into CASSEDFSYEQYF. Variable domain in full (rest from reference TRBV2 and TRBJ2-7): EPEVTQTPSHQVTQMGQEVILRCVPISNHLYFYWYRQILGQKVEFLVSFYNNEISEKSEIFDDQFSVERPDGSNFTLKIRSTKLEDSAMYFCASSEDFSYEQYFGPGTRLTVT.

This clone was seen a handful of times. This chain links TRBV6-1 with TRBJ1-6; TRBD1 matches at 7 bases. This CDR3 region has 13 residues. Per the germline V gene, CDR1 is MNHNS and CDR2 is SASEGT. Losses at the gene ends were 11 bases for V and 9 bases for J; bases not matched to a gene: 10. Here the CDR3 reads CAGDRADGSPLHF. The CDR3 DNA sequence: TGTGCCGGCGACAGGGCGGATGGTTCACCCCTCCACTTT.

This chain joins TRBV20-1 and TRBJ1-1; 8 bases agree with TRBD1. This CDR3 has 11 residues. Germline V gene data show CDR1 as DFQATT and CDR2 as SNEGSKA (reference sequence). Trimming removed 5 bases from V and 8 bases from J; junction bases left unmatched: 4. For the CDR3, the DNA is TGCAGTGCTGGACAGGGTGGGGAAGCTTTCTTT. The encoded protein is CSAGQGGEAFF.

This rearrangement joins TRBV7-6 to TRBJ1-1; 10 bases align to TRBD1. With V trimmed by 1 base and J by 8 bases, 4 bases remained unmatched. Germline V gene sequence: CDR1 SGHVS, CDR2 FNYEAQ. CDR3 length: 14 residues. The CDR3 reads CASSLDDRGREAFF. The CDR3 bases are TGTGCCAGCAGCTTAGATGACAGGGGGCGAGAAGCTTTCTTT.

Worth noting for this clone: Sequence at one end of the junction differs from germline and may be a read error. The sample contains more than one DNA sequence encoding this CDR3. This rearrangement joins TRBV10-3 to TRBJ1-6, with 9 bases fitting TRBD1. This CDR3 is built from 15 residues. Germline assignment: CDR1 ENHRY and CDR2 SYGVKD. CDR3 in amino acids: CAISWTGAVESPLHF. The CDR3 nucleotides are TGTGCCATCAGCTGGACAGGGGCCGTGGAATCACCCCTCCACTTC.

Written as DNA, the CDR3 is TGTGCCAGCAGCGGACGGACTAGCGGGGGGAATCCTCAACAGTTCTTC. It codes for CASSGRTSGGNPQQFF. The chain links TRBV7-9 to TRBJ2-1, with 14 nucleotides matching TRBD2. This CDR3 is built from 16 residues. Trimming removed 5 bases from V and 13 bases from J; junction bases left unmatched: 13. Germline loops: CDR1 SEHNR, CDR2 FQNEAQ (reference sequence). The whole variable domain, remainder taken from reference TRBV7-9 and TRBJ2-1, is DTGVSQNPRHKITKRGQNVTFRCDPISEHNRLYWYRQTLGQGPEFLTYFQNEAQLEKSRLLSDRFSAERPKGSFSTLEIQRTEQGDSAMYLCASSGRTSGGNPQQFFGPGTRLTVL.